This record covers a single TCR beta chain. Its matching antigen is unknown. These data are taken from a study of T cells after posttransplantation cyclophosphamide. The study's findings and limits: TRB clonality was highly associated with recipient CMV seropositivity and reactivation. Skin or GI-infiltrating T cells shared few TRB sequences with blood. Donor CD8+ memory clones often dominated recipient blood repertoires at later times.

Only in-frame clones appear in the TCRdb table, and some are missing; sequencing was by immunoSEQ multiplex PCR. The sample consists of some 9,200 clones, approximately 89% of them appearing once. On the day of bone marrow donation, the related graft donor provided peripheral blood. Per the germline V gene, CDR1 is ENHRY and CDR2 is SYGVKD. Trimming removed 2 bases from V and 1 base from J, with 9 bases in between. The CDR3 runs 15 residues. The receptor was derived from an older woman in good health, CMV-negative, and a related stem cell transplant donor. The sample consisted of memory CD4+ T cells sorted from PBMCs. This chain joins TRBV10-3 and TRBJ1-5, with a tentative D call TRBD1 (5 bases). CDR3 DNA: TGTGCCATCAGTGAGGCCAGGGTGAGCAATCAGCCCCAGCATTTT. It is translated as CAISEARVSNQPQHF.